The 14 T cell receptor beta chains below come from one sample, sequenced in a study of molecular identifiers for immune sequencing clone quantification. From the PCR reads, TCRdb called clonotypes with MiXCR, one entry per CDR3 protein. The sample shows some 590,000 distinct CDR3 sequences, 25% of them seen only once. Sequenced sample: naive CD8+ T cells from blood, with Jurkat cell RNA spiked in. Subset given: FACS-sorted CD8+CD4-CCR7+CD45RA+ naive T cells. These receptor sequences come from a human donor in good health. Some libraries in this study had Jurkat cell RNA spiked in.

This clonotype was detected only a few times. The rearrangement links TRBV20-1 to TRBJ1-1; a weak D match, TRBD1 (6 bases). Germline CDR1 and CDR2: DFQATT and SNEGSKA (reference sequence). CDR3 length: 14 residues. V dropped 5 bases and J dropped 3 bases, with 16 bases sitting between them. In DNA form, the CDR3 reads TGCAGTGCTCCCAGACAGGAATGGGACACTGAAGCTTTCTTT. This encodes CSAPRQEWDTEAFF.

The chain joins TRBV10-1 to TRBJ2-4; maybe TRBD2 (6 bases). V lost 2 bases and J 0 bases, leaving 14 bases between the germline ends. Germline lookup yields CDR1 WNHNN and CDR2 SYGVQD (reference sequence). The CDR3 is 17 residues long. CDR3 in amino acids: CASSEERLALAKNIQYF. In DNA, the CDR3 is TGCGCCAGCAGTGAGGAGAGGCTAGCGTTAGCCAAAAACATTCAGTACTTC.

This clonotype was recorded at least ten times. In DNA form, the CDR3 reads TGTGCCAGCAGTCCCTTGGGGACCGACACTGAAGCTTTCTTT. The encoded protein is CASSPLGTDTEAFF. The genes are TRBV28 and TRBJ1-1; D perhaps matches TRBD1 (5 bases). Germline values: CDR1 MDHEN, CDR2 SYDVKM. The CDR3 is made up of 14 amino acids. Deletions cut 5 bases from V and 3 bases from J, with 13 bases between.

The chain is built from TRBV6-2 or TRBV6-3 and TRBJ2-7; D is uncertain. Germline assignment: CDR1 MNHEY and CDR2 SVGEGT. Trimming pared 4 bases from V and 2 bases from J, leaving 12 bases between. The CDR3 covers 14 residues. The CDR3 DNA follows: TGTGCCAGCAGTTGGAAGGGTTCAACCTACGAGCAGTACTTC. This sequence encodes CASSWKGSTYEQYF.

This sequence joins TRBV4-3 and TRBJ2-1; 8 nucleotides line up with TRBD2. CDR3 size: 15 residues. The germline CDR1 and CDR2 sequences are LGHNA and YSLEER. With 3 bases clipped from V and 0 bases from J, the junction kept 1 base outside the gene matches. DNA for the CDR3: TGCGCCAGCAGCCAGAGCGGGAGCTCCTACAATGAGCAGTTCTTC. This translates into CASSQSGSSYNEQFF.

The chain carries TRBV6-5 and TRBJ2-1; TRBD2 is a possible D gene (6 bases). Germline CDR1 MNHEY, CDR2 SVGAGI. Trimming stripped 6 bases from V and 5 bases from J, with 14 bases between. The CDR3 covers 14 residues. For the CDR3, the DNA is TGTGCCAGCAGAATCTTGGAGGGAGACAATGAGCAGTTCTTC. Its translation: CASRILEGDNEQFF.

This clonotype has only a few counts. This chain joins TRBV30 and TRBJ2-1; D unresolved. The V and J ends lost 1 base and 7 bases respectively, with 5 bases between them. Per the germline V gene, CDR1 is GTSNPN and CDR2 is SVGIG (reference sequence). This CDR3 spans 11 amino acids. The CDR3 loop is CAWSGENEQFF. In DNA, the CDR3 is TGTGCCTGGAGTGGTGAGAATGAGCAGTTCTTC.

This clonotype was picked up many times. The chain recombines TRBV7-9 with TRBJ1-1; D ambiguous. The CDR3 is 11 residues long. Per the germline V gene, CDR1 is SEHNR and CDR2 is FQNEAQ (reference sequence). The V and J ends lost 2 bases and 7 bases respectively, with 5 bases between them. The CDR3 DNA sequence: TGTGCCAGCAGCTTAACCCATGAAGCTTTCTTT. It encodes CASSLTHEAFF.

V is TRBV7-6 and J is TRBJ2-7; the D gene is possibly TRBD1 (5 bases). Trimming cost V 1 base and J 2 bases, with 12 bases left between them. From germline, CDR1 is SGHVS and CDR2 FNYEAQ. The CDR3 covers 15 residues. CDR3 loop: CASSLEARAPYEQYF. CDR3 bases: TGTGCCAGCAGCTTAGAAGCCAGGGCCCCCTACGAGCAGTACTTC.

This clonotype has ten or more counts. V gene TRBV7-9 combines with J gene TRBJ2-5, with unresolved D. The CDR3 is 14 amino acids. Per the germline V gene, CDR1 is SEHNR and CDR2 is FQNEAQ (reference sequence). Trimming pared 2 bases from V and 1 base from J, leaving 8 bases between. The CDR3 bases are TGTGCCAGCAGCTTAATTCAGAGCCAAGAGACCCAGTACTTC. Encoded protein: CASSLIQSQETQYF.

This chain joins TRBV28 and TRBJ2-1, with 9 bases identical to TRBD1. Germline CDR1 MDHEN, CDR2 SYDVKM. The CDR3 loop spans 15 amino acids. Unmatched junction bases numbered 5, after V lost 5 bases and J lost 3 bases. Here the CDR3 DNA reads TGTGCCAGCAGTCCTGGGACAGGGATCTACAATGAGCAGTTCTTC. Translated: CASSPGTGIYNEQFF. The variable domain in full, completed from reference TRBV28 and TRBJ2-1, reads DVKVTQSSRYLVKRTGEKVFLECVQDMDHENMFWYRQDPGLGLRLIYFSYDVKMKEKGDIPEGYSVSREKKERFSLILESASTNQTSMYLCASSPGTGIYNEQFFGPGTRLTVL.

The chain employs TRBV4-3 and TRBJ1-1; no definite D call. Germline CDR1 and CDR2: LGHNA and YSLEER. V was pared by 4 bases and J by 3 bases, with 15 bases between. The CDR3 extends over 15 amino acids. This chain's CDR3 is CASSLSDYVDTEAFF. In nucleotides, the CDR3 is TGCGCCAGCAGCCTTTCGGATTACGTTGACACTGAAGCTTTCTTT.

This clonotype was counted a few times. The rearrangement uses TRBV20-1 and TRBJ2-5, with D hard to call. The germline V gene has CDR1 DFQATT and CDR2 SNEGSKA (reference sequence). The CDR3 is 15 amino acids. Trimming took off 3 bases at V and 3 bases at J, with 17 bases between the two ends. The CDR3 reads CSASLTGRQKETQYF. Written as DNA, the CDR3 is TGCAGTGCTAGCTTAACCGGACGGCAAAAAGAGACCCAGTACTTC.

This clonotype was detected many times. The chain recombines TRBV6-2 or TRBV6-3 with TRBJ1-1, with 9 positions matching TRBD1. V lost 3 bases to trimming and J lost 5 bases; unmatched junction nucleotides: 4. CDR1 MNHEY and CDR2 SVGEGT come from the germline V gene. The CDR3 sequence is 14 residues long. The CDR3 is CASSYFDRGTEAFF. CDR3 nucleotides: TGTGCCAGCAGTTATTTCGACAGGGGGACTGAAGCTTTCTTT.